These T cell receptor beta chains were read from a single sample in a study of blood T cell repertoires in COVID-19. Produced via immunoSEQ multiplex PCR; TCRdb's table is partial and in-frame only. The sample has approximately 200,000 clones; roughly 81% are singletons. Sequenced: peripheral blood. The source of these receptors is an elderly woman with COVID-19, enrolled during active disease. CDR3s include the opening cysteine and the closing phenylalanine or tryptophan. The D gene is left open where the match is weak. Rows may omit the clone size; those that give it use once, few, many or a size class.

J	D	V	size	DNA	CDR3
TRBJ2-7	.	TRBV25-1	once	TGTGCCAGCAGAAACAGGGTAACCCCCTACGAGCAGTACTTC	CASRNRVTPYEQYF
TRBJ1-1	.	TRBV3-1/TRBV3-2	.	TGTGCCAGCAGCACGCCGGGACAGAACACTGAAGCTTTCTTT	CASSTPGQNTEAFF
TRBJ2-7	.	TRBV5-1	.	TGCGCCAGCAGCGTCCGGGACACATGGCGGTCACGCTCCTACGAGCAGTACTTC	CASSVRDTWRSRSYEQYF
TRBJ2-3	TRBD1	TRBV4-1	.	TGCGCCAGCAAGGGGACAGGATTGGGTCCCACAGATACGCAGTATTTT	CASKGTGLGPTDTQYF
TRBJ1-1	TRBD1	TRBV30	.	TGTGCCTATAGCAGGGGGATCACTGAAGCTTTCTTT	CAYSRGITEAFF
TRBJ2-3	TRBD2	TRBV5-8	.	TGTGCCAGCAGCTCCGGACTAGCGGGGCCGGCAGATACGCAGTATTTT	CASSSGLAGPADTQYF
TRBJ1-6	.	TRBV7-2	.	TGTGCCAGCAGCCCCTATCTCCCCCCTAATTCACCCCTCCACTTT	CASSPYLPPNSPLHF
TRBJ2-4	.	TRBV28	once	TGTGCCAGCAGAGAAGCAGGAAACATTCAGTACTTC	CASREAGNIQYF
TRBJ2-3	.	TRBV13	.	TGTGCCAGCAGCGACAGGAGGGATACGCAGTATTTT	CASSDRRDTQYF
TRBJ2-1	.	TRBV7-9	few	TGTGCCAGCAGCTTAGCTTGGGGCCGAAGCTCCTACAATGAGCAGTTCTTC	CASSLAWGRSSYNEQFF
TRBJ2-3	TRBD2	TRBV11-3	.	TGTGCCAGCAGCTTAGATCCCCCTAGCGGGGGGGCCGATACGCAGTATTTT	CASSLDPPSGGADTQYF
TRBJ1-5	.	TRBV28	.	TGTGCCAGCAGGACTCAGGGTCAGCCCCAGCATTTT	CASRTQGQPQHF
TRBJ2-1	.	TRBV7-2	few	TGTGCCAGCAGCTCCCCACAGGGCTCCTACAATGAGCAGTTCTTC	CASSSPQGSYNEQFF
TRBJ1-1	TRBD1	TRBV6-6	.	TGTGCCAGCAGTTCCGTGAAGGGGGCCGGTACTGAAGCTTTCTTT	CASSSVKGAGTEAFF
TRBJ2-7	TRBD1	TRBV18	.	TGTGCCAGCTCAGAGGGACAGGGCTACGAGCAGTACTTC	CASSEGQGYEQYF
TRBJ2-2	TRBD2	TRBV28	.	TGTGCCAGCAGTTTAGGACTAGCGGGGGTAAACACCGGGGAGCTGTTTTTT	CASSLGLAGVNTGELFF
TRBJ2-2	.	TRBV9	.	TGTGCCAGCAGCGTAGTTAGCGGAACGAACACCGGGGAGCTGTTTTTT	CASSVVSGTNTGELFF
TRBJ1-1	TRBD1	TRBV5-1	.	TGCGCCAGCAGCTTAAACCTTCTCCGGGACAGGGAAGCTTTCTTT	CASSLNLLRDREAFF
TRBJ1-2	TRBD1	TRBV5-1	.	TGCGCCAGCAGCTTGGGAGGGACAGGGAGCGGTATGAACACCTTC	CASSLGGTGSGMNTF
TRBJ1-5	TRBD1	TRBV19	.	TGTGCCAGTAGTATCTCTCGGACAGGGGGCCTAAATCAGCCCCAGCATTTT	CASSISRTGGLNQPQHF
TRBJ2-5	.	TRBV7-3	.	TGTGCCAGCAGCGTGTCTAGCGTTGAGACCCAGTACTTC	CASSVSSVETQYF
TRBJ1-2	TRBD1	TRBV27	.	TGTGCCAGCAGTTCCATGGCCGGGACAGCGGGCTATGGCTACACCTTC	CASSSMAGTAGYGYTF
TRBJ2-3	.	TRBV7-8	once	TGTGCCAGCAGCTTAGCAGGGGCCGGCATCACAGATACGCAGTATTTT	CASSLAGAGITDTQYF
TRBJ2-7	TRBD1	TRBV7-2	.	TGTGCCAGCAGCACCCGGACAGGGTACGAGCAGTACTTC	CASSTRTGYEQYF
TRBJ2-1	.	TRBV4-2	.	TGTGCCAGCAGCCAAGAATCGGGGCGGGGTGAGCAGTTCTTC	CASSQESGRGEQFF
TRBJ1-1	.	TRBV7-9	.	TGTGCCAGCAGCTTCAGGGGTTTCATGGACACTGAAGCTTTCTTT	CASSFRGFMDTEAFF
TRBJ2-5	.	TRBV28	.	TGTGCCAGCAGTTCCCAGGGCCTAAAATGGATCCAGTACTTC	CASSSQGLKWIQYF
TRBJ2-7	TRBD2	TRBV19	.	TGTGCCAGTAGTACCGGACTAGCGGGAGACCACGAGCAGTACTTC	CASSTGLAGDHEQYF
TRBJ1-1	.	TRBV6-4	once	TGTGCCAGCAGCTATGACATGAACACTGAAGCTTTCTTT	CASSYDMNTEAFF
TRBJ1-1	.	TRBV19	.	TGTGCCAGTAGTATATTCGGTGTGAACACTGAAGCTTTCTTT	CASSIFGVNTEAFF
TRBJ2-7	.	TRBV29-1	few	TGCAGCGTTCTCGCTATCGGCTACGAGCAGTACTTC	CSVLAIGYEQYF
TRBJ2-1	TRBD2	TRBV6-5	.	TGTGCCAGCCAAGGGTGGGAGGGCTACAATGAGCAGTTCTTC	CASQGWEGYNEQFF
TRBJ1-4	TRBD1	TRBV27	.	TGTGCCAGCAGTTCCACAGGGGTTGGTAATGAAAAACTGTTTTTT	CASSSTGVGNEKLFF
TRBJ2-1	TRBD1	TRBV5-1	.	TGCGCCAGCAGCTCGGGACAGGGGGTATTAAATGAGCAGTTCTTC	CASSSGQGVLNEQFF
TRBJ2-5	TRBD1	TRBV7-9	once	TGTGCCAGCAGGGCCGGGACAGGGGGTTTAGAGACCCAGTACTTC	CASRAGTGGLETQYF
TRBJ2-1	TRBD2	TRBV5-1	.	TGCGCCAGCAGCTTGGCCTCGACTAGCGGGGCTTACAATGAGCAGTTCTTC	CASSLASTSGAYNEQFF
TRBJ2-3	.	TRBV7-7	.	TGTGCCAGCAGCTTAGGGTTAGGCACAGATACGCAGTATTTT	CASSLGLGTDTQYF
TRBJ2-7	TRBD2	TRBV27	.	TGTGCCAGCAGTTTAGCGGGGGGAAGCTCCTACGAGCAGTACTTC	CASSLAGGSSYEQYF
TRBJ2-7	.	TRBV7-9	.	TGTGCCAGCAGCTTAGGGTTCGGGGAGAGGGTCTACGAGCAGTACTTC	CASSLGFGERVYEQYF
TRBJ1-4	TRBD1	TRBV4-2	.	TGTGCCAGCAGCCAAAACAGGGGGAGAGGTGAAAAACTGTTTTTT	CASSQNRGRGEKLFF
TRBJ2-7	.	TRBV2	.	TGTGCCAGCGGCGGGGTTGTCTACGAGCAGTACTTC	CASGGVVYEQYF
TRBJ2-1	TRBD2	TRBV14	.	TGTGCCAGCAGCCCCGGGGGCAGAGGCAGCGGGAGGTACAATGAGCAGTTCTTC	CASSPGGRGSGRYNEQFF
TRBJ2-2	TRBD2	TRBV10-3	.	TGTGCCATCAGTGATGGAGGCGGGAGGGCCGGCGGGGAGCTGTTTTTT	CAISDGGGRAGGELFF
TRBJ1-4	.	TRBV7-9	.	TGTGCCAGCAGCCCGAGGACAGAATTCTTTTTTAATGAAAAACTGTTTTTT	CASSPRTEFFFNEKLFF
TRBJ2-3	.	TRBV6-5	once	TGTGCCAGCAACCGAGGGATAACTAGCACAGATACGCAGTATTTT	CASNRGITSTDTQYF
TRBJ1-1	.	TRBV6-5	.	TGTGCCAGCAGTTCCGGGATAAACACTGAAGCTTTCTTT	CASSSGINTEAFF
TRBJ1-2	.	TRBV2	.	TGTGCCAGCATAATTGACACCAACTATGGCTACACCTTC	CASIIDTNYGYTF
TRBJ2-1	TRBD2	TRBV7-3	.	TGTGCCAGCAGCTCTAGCGGGGGGGCCGGCTACAATGAGCAGTTCTTC	CASSSSGGAGYNEQFF
TRBJ2-7	.	TRBV4-1	.	TGCGCCAGCAGCCAAGAAGCAGCGGCCCCCGCGCAGTACTTC	CASSQEAAAPAQYF
TRBJ2-7	TRBD1	TRBV5-7	.	TGTGCCAGCAGCCTAAGACAGGGGGGCTACGAGCAGTACTTC	CASSLRQGGYEQYF
TRBJ1-5	.	TRBV6-2/TRBV6-3	.	TGTGCCAGCAGTTACCCCGGGGGGGGTTTTCAGCCCCAGCATTTT	CASSYPGGGFQPQHF
TRBJ1-2	TRBD1	TRBV18	.	TGTGCCAGCTCACCAGGGACAGGGGGGTATGGCTACACCTTC	CASSPGTGGYGYTF
TRBJ1-4	TRBD1	TRBV7-9	few	TGTGCCAGCAGCCGGGGACAGGGAACTAATGAAAAACTGTTTTTT	CASSRGQGTNEKLFF
TRBJ2-7	.	TRBV6-2/TRBV6-3	many	TGTGCCAGCAGTTACGGGAGTAAACCCTACGAGCAGTACTTC	CASSYGSKPYEQYF
TRBJ2-7	.	TRBV6-6	.	TGTGCCAGCAGTACCAGCGGCCTAGGCGAGCAGTACTTC	CASSTSGLGEQYF
TRBJ2-5	TRBD2	TRBV6-5	.	TGTGCCAGCAGTTACTTCAGCGGGGAAGAGACCCAGTACTTC	CASSYFSGEETQYF
TRBJ2-1	TRBD2	TRBV3-1/TRBV3-2	.	TGTGCCAGCAGCCATTGGGCTAGCGGGAGTCTGAACAATGAGCAGTTCTTC	CASSHWASGSLNNEQFF
TRBJ2-7	TRBD1	TRBV5-1	.	TGCGCCAGCTCCCACAGGGGTGTCGAGCAGTACTTC	CASSHRGVEQYF
TRBJ1-4	TRBD1	TRBV30	.	TGTGCCTGGAGCCTTGACAGGGATGAAAAACTGTTTTTT	CAWSLDRDEKLFF
TRBJ2-3	TRBD2	TRBV3-1/TRBV3-2	once	TGTGCCAGCAGACTAGCGGGAGGGCCTTCGGCGTATTTT	CASRLAGGPSAYF